This is a list of T cell receptor beta chains from one sample in a study of shared clonotypes between healthy human individuals. Generated by immunoSEQ multiplex PCR, the TCRdb table keeps only in-frame clones and is missing some. The sample has some 2.1 million clones; over 85% are singletons. Sequenced material: naive CD8+ T cells from PBMCs. Receptors were obtained from a man younger than 30 in good health. Some clones in this sample may be carry-over from other donors' samples. Both conserved end residues are part of each CDR3. The order of the fields is CDR3 DNA, CDR3 protein, clone size, J gene, V gene, D gene. D genes are given only for firm matches. Size values are once, few and many counts, or a class for expanded clones, and some rows have none.

TGTGCCAGCAGTTTATCAGGCAGCCCCTACAATGAGCAGTTCTTC CASSLSGSPYNEQFF - TRBJ2-1 TRBV27 -
TGTGCCAGCAGAAAGTATACATTCAGTCAGCCCCAGCATTTT CASRKYTFSQPQHF once TRBJ1-5 TRBV27 -
TGTGCCAGCAGTGCATATGAGCAGTTCTTC CASSAYEQFF - TRBJ2-1 TRBV2 -
TGTGCCAGCAGTTTACTAGGGGCCTACGAGCAGTACTTC CASSLLGAYEQYF - TRBJ2-7 TRBV28 -
TGTGCCAGCAGCTTGGCCATCGGTGCGGCTAGCGGGACCCCCGGGGAGCTGTTTTTT CASSLAIGAASGTPGELFF - TRBJ2-2 TRBV5-4 TRBD2
TGTGCCAGCAGCTTTTTCGGCGGCGAAGCTTTCTTT CASSFFGGEAFF - TRBJ1-1 TRBV11-2 -
TGTGCCAGCAGCCAGGGACCACTGAACACCGGGGAGCTGTTTTTT CASSQGPLNTGELFF - TRBJ2-2 TRBV7-9 -
TGTGCCAGCAGCCAGCCGTGGGCTAGCAGGTACGAGCAGTACTTC CASSQPWASRYEQYF - TRBJ2-7 TRBV28 -
TGTGCCAGCAGTTACTCAGGGAGAGGGCCCCAGCATTTT CASSYSGRGPQHF - TRBJ1-5 TRBV6-5 -
TGTGCCAGCAGCCTGAAGCGGGCCTGGACCGGGGAGCTGTTTTTT CASSLKRAWTGELFF - TRBJ2-2 TRBV28 -
TGTGCCAGCAGTGAGAGACCCCAGAGCTCCTACGAGCAGTACTTC CASSERPQSSYEQYF - TRBJ2-7 TRBV6-1 -
TGCGCCAGCAGCTTGGAGACTAGCGGGAGTTCCGAGCAGTACTTC CASSLETSGSSEQYF - TRBJ2-7 TRBV5-1 TRBD2
TGTGCCAGCAGCGGACGGAACAGGGGGCGAACCGGGGAGCTGTTTTTT CASSGRNRGRTGELFF - TRBJ2-2 TRBV9 TRBD1
TGTGCCAGCTCACCAGTCCGACTAGCGGGCGTCGATGAGCAGTTCTTC CASSPVRLAGVDEQFF - TRBJ2-1 TRBV18 TRBD2
TGTGCCAGTAGTCCCATTACAGGGTTTGAGCAGTTCTTC CASSPITGFEQFF - TRBJ2-1 TRBV19 -